This TCR beta chain emerged from a study of blood T cell repertoires in COVID-19. Study details: From the United States, Italy and Spain came samples of acute and convalescent COVID-19. T cells, B-cell-depleted T cells, or PBMCs supplied cDNA or gDNA.

As originally analysed: Nucleated cell number was recorded as an estimate derived from reference gene primer amplification. Generated by immunoSEQ multiplex PCR, the TCRdb table keeps only in-frame clones and is missing some. V, J and clone size reflect that table, while D and trimming were determined from the DNA. The table has some 150,000 clones, 75% to 85% seen once. The length of the CDR3 is 14 residues. The V segment lost 4 bases and the J segment 1 base; nucleotides outside the gene matches: 3. Germline loops: CDR1 MNHEY, CDR2 SVGEGT. The sample was peripheral blood. The TCR originated in a man between 60 and 75 years old with acute or convalescent COVID-19. This chain uses TRBV6-2 or TRBV6-3 with TRBJ1-1; TRBD1 aligns across 7 bases. CDR3 DNA: TGTGCCAGCAGTTTGGACAGGAGGAACACTGAAGCTTTCTTT. Its translation is CASSLDRRNTEAFF.